This TCR beta chain derives from a study of blood T cell repertoires in COVID-19. Overall study context: Sites in the United States, Italy and Spain provided acute and convalescent COVID-19 samples.

The sample holds a few counts of this clone. Trimming left V 3 bases short and J 2 bases short, with 8 bases between. Germline V gene sequence: CDR1 KGHSH, CDR2 LQKENI. The CDR3 is made up of 13 amino acids. Data came from immunoSEQ multiplex PCR; TCRdb stores just in-frame clones and leaves some out. The sample contains around 60,000 clones, over 60% of which appear only once. This TCR was sampled from a man aged 25 to 40 with COVID-19, enrolled during active disease. The sample taken for sequencing was peripheral blood. V gene TRBV18 combines with J gene TRBJ2-7; TRBD2 is a possible D gene (6 bases). This CDR3 is CASSPGRTYEQYF. The DNA of the CDR3 is TGTGCCAGCTCACCGGGGAGGACCTACGAGCAGTACTTC.